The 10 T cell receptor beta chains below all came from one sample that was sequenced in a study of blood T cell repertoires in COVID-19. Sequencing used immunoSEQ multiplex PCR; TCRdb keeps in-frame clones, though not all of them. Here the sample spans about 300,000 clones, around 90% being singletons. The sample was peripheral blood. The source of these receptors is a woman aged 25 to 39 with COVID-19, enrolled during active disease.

In DNA, the CDR3 is TGTGCCAGCAGTACCCGACAGGGGTGGCACGAGCAGTACTTC. This translates into CASSTRQGWHEQYF. The rearrangement links TRBV2 to TRBJ2-7; 8 positions agree with TRBD1. Germline-derived CDR1 and CDR2 are SNHLY and FYNNEI. After removal of 5 bases from V and 5 bases from J, the junction contained 8 bases not matched to a gene. The CDR3 extends over 14 amino acids.

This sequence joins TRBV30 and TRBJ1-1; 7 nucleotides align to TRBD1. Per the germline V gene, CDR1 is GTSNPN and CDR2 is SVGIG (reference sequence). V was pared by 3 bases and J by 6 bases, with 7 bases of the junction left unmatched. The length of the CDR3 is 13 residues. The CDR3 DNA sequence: TGTGCCTGGAGGAGTACAGGGGCGGCTGAAGCTTTCTTT. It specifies CAWRSTGAAEAFF.

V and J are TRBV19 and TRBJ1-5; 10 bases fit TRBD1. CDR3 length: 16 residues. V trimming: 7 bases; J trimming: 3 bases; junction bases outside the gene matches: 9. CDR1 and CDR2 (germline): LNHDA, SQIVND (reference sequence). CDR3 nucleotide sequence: TGTGCCAGTACTCCATGGACAGGGGGTTTCAATCAGCCCCAGCATTTT. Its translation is CASTPWTGGFNQPQHF.

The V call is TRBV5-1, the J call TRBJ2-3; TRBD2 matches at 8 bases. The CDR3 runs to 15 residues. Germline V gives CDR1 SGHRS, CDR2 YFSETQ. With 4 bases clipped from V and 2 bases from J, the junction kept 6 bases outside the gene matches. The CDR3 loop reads CASSPAGGLTDTQYF. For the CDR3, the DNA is TGCGCCAGCAGCCCGGCGGGAGGACTCACAGATACGCAGTATTTT. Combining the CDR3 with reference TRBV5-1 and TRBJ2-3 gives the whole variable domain KAGVTQTPRYLIKTRGQQVTLSCSPISGHRSVSWYQQTPGQGLQFLFEYFSETQRNKGNFPGRFSGRQFSNSRSEMNVSTLELGDSALYLCASSPAGGLTDTQYFGPGTRLTVL.

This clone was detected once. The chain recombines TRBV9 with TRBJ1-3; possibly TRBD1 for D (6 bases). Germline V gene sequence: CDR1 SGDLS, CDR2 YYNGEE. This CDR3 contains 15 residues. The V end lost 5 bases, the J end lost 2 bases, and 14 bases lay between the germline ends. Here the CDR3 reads CASSEGGHAGNTIYF. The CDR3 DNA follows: TGTGCCAGCAGTGAGGGGGGGCACGCTGGAAACACCATATATTTT.

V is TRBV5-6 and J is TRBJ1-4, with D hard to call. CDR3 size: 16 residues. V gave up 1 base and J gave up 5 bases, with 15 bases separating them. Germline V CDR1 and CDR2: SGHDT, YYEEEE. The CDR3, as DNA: TGTGCCAGCAGCTTGCTCTCGGGAAGACTAAATGAAAAACTGTTTTTT. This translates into CASSLLSGRLNEKLFF.

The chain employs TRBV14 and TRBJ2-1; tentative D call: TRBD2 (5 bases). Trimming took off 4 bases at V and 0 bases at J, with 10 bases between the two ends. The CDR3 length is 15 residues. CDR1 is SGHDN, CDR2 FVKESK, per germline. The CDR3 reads CASSPGGFSYNEQFF. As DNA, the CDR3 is TGTGCCAGCAGCCCCGGCGGGTTCTCCTACAATGAGCAGTTCTTC.

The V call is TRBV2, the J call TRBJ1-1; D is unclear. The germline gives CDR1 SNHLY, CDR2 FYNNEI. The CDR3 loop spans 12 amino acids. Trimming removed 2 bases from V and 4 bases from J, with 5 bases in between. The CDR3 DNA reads TGTGCCAGCAGTGAATTTATCACTGAAGCTTTCTTT. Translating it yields CASSEFITEAFF. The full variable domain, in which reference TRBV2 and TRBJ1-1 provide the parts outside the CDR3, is EPEVTQTPSHQVTQMGQEVILRCVPISNHLYFYWYRQILGQKVEFLVSFYNNEISEKSEIFDDQFSVERPDGSNFTLKIRSTKLEDSAMYFCASSEFITEAFFGQGTRLTVV.

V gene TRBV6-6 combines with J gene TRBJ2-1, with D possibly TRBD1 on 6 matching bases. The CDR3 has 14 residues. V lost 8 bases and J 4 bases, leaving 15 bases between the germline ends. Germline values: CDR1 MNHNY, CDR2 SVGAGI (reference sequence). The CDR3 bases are TGTGCCAGCGGACACAGGGATACATACAATGAGCAGTTCTTC. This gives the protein CASGHRDTYNEQFF.

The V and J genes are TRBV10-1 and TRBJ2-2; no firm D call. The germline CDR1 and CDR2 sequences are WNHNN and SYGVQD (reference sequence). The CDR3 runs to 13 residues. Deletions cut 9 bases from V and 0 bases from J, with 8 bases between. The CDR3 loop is CASQISNTGELFF. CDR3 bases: TGCGCCAGTCAGATTTCGAACACCGGGGAGCTGTTTTTT.